This TCR beta chain was sequenced for a study of blood T cell repertoires in COVID-19. Study-wide context: PBMCs, B-cell-depleted T cells, or T cells were the source of the cDNA or gDNA that made up the material.

Source study methods: The assay estimated nucleated cells by amplifying reference gene primers. The method was immunoSEQ multiplex PCR; TCRdb's version includes in-frame clones alone and lacks a portion of them. V and J calls and clone size are given by that table; D and trimming were obtained from the DNA. The profile shows about 160,000 clones, 82% of them singletons. The sample holds one count of this clone. Germline values: CDR1 WSHSY, CDR2 SAAADI. This CDR3 has 17 residues. The V segment lost 2 bases and the J segment 7 bases; nucleotides outside the gene matches: 8. Sequencing was done on a sample of peripheral blood. This TCR was recovered from a woman of 80 years or more with active or convalescent COVID-19. The chain is built from TRBV10-2 and TRBJ2-1, with 13 bases identical to TRBD2. The CDR3 DNA reads TGCGCCAGCAGTGAGCCCACGGCGACTAGCGGGAGGAATGAGCAGTTCTTC. Translated, it gives CASSEPTATSGRNEQFF.